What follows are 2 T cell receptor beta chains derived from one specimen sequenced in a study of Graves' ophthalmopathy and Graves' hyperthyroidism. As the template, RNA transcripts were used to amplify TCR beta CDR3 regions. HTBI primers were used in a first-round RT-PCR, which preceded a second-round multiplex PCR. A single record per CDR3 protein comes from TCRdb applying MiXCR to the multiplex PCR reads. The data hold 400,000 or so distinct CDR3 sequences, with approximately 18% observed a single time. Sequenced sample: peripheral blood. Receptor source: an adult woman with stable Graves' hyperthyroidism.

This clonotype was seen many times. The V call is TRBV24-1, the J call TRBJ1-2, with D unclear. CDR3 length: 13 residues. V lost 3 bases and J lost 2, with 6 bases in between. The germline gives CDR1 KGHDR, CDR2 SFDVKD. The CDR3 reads CATSDRGNYGYTF. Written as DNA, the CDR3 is TGTGCCACCAGTGATCGGGGAAACTATGGCTACACCTTC.

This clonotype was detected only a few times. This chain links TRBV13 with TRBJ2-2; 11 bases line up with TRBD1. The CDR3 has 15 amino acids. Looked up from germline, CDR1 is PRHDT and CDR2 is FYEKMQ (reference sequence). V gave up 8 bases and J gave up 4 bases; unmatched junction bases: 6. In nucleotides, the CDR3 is TGTGCCAGCCTCAGGGGACAGGGGGGCACCGGGGAGCTGTTTTTT. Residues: CASLRGQGGTGELFF.